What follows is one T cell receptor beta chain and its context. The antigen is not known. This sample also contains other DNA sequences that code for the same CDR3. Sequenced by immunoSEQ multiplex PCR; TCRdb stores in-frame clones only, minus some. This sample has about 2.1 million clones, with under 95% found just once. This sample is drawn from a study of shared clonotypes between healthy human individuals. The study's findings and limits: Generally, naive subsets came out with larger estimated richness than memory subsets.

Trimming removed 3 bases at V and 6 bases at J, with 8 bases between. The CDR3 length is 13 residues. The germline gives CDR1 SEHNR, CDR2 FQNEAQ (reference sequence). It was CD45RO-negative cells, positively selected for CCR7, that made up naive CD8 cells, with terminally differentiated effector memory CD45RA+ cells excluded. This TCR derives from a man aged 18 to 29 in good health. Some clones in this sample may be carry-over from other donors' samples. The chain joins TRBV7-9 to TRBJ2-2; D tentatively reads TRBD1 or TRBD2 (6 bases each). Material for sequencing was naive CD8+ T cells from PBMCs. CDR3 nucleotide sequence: TGTGCCAGCAGCTTCGGGGGCGCCGGGGAGCTGTTTTTT. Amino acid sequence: CASSFGGAGELFF.